The sequence of this T cell receptor beta chain was determined in a study of cytomegalovirus exposure and HLA in healthy donors. Regarding the study as a whole: Among CMV-associated TCR beta chains, most appeared HLA-restricted in a later analysis. A further, later analysis showed that HLA-associated TCR beta chains (compared with equally common others) were more clonally expanded. The study had only CMV serostatus as immune exposure information. A highly shared variant cluster was judged a likely technical artifact.

As for this clone: Its antigen remains unknown.

This CDR3 is built from 14 residues. The germline gives CDR1 SNHLY, CDR2 FYNNEI. The ends lost 4 bases at V and 4 bases at J; junction bases unmatched: 5. Use of 60 Vbeta and 13 Jbeta primers characterized the PCR. Generated by immunoSEQ multiplex PCR, the TCRdb table keeps only in-frame clones and is missing some. This table has about 170,000 clones, approximately 70% appearing once. Sequencing was performed on PBMCs. This TCR was sampled from a human donor in good health. The chain is built from TRBV2 and TRBJ2-7; 9 bases are a match to TRBD1. The CDR3 DNA reads as TGTGCCAGCAGTGTGGGGACAGGGCGGTACGAGCAGTACTTC. It specifies CASSVGTGRYEQYF.